The sample holds many counts of the clone carrying this T cell receptor (beta chain). The source of the sample is a study of T-cell reconstitution after alpha-beta-depleted transplantation in children. The CDR3 has 14 amino acids. Germline V gene lookup returns CDR1 DFQATT and CDR2 SNEGSKA (reference sequence). The V end was cut by 2 bases, the J end by 5 bases, with 13 bases between. Using unique molecular identifiers, the investigators prepared the TCRbeta library. TCRdb used MiXCR to reprocess the PCR reads, holding one entry per CDR3 protein. The sample consists of around 700,000 distinct CDR3 sequences, around 13% of them appearing once.

The sample was PBMCs, taken before TCRalphabeta/CD19-depleted stem cell transplant. The chain links TRBV20-1 to TRBJ2-1; maybe TRBD1 (6 bases). This TCR derives from a girl aged 2 to 10 with congenital amegakaryocytic thrombocytopenia, due to receive a stem cell transplant. CDR3 coding DNA: TGCAGTGCTAGAATTCAGGGGAAGAACAATGAGCAGTTCTTC. This gives the protein CSARIQGKNNEQFF.